This note documents a single T cell receptor (beta chain) sequence. The target of this receptor is not known. Per-nucleotide qualities are absent, and no much larger clonotype sits a single base away. Library prep was done by the immunoSEQ multiplex PCR assay. For the multiplex PCR, a mixture combining 60 forward primers for TCR Vbeta segments and 13 reverse primers for TCR Jbeta segments was used. A multiplex PCR assay on genomic DNA amplified the CDR3 region of rearranged TCR beta genes. On the Illumina HiSeq System, the amplified TCR beta libraries were sequenced as 87-base-pair reads. The paper's data handling went like this. In a later analysis, tens of millions of unique TCR beta chains were counted across the 500 to 700 repertoires, and approximately 11 million of these chains were shared by at least two donors. To remove PCR and sequencing errors, raw reads were error-corrected and collapsed into unique sequences using a nearest-neighbor algorithm that merged closely related sequences. CDR3 sequences were aligned to IMGT reference sequences to assign V, D and J gene segments. For a sequence to be retained, at least a six-nucleotide match to both a V gene segment and a J gene segment was required. Rearrangements were called productive when the CDR3 lacked stop codons and stayed in frame with V and J; all others were non-productive. CDR3 was defined according to IMGT convention as the region running from the second conserved V-encoded cysteine to the conserved J-encoded phenylalanine. The earlier analysis of 587 of the donors excluded sequences that lacked an unambiguous match to a single V gene segment. An earlier analysis of about 600 of the donors called V segments functional above 56.7% productive rearrangements and segregating when the between-donor standard deviation exceeded 5%. To diagnose cytomegalovirus status from the catalog of TCR beta chain sequences, a statistical classification framework was built. In a later analysis, TCR nucleotide sequences were compared against IMGT/GENE-DB human TR gene sequences so that V and J genes could be assigned. The TCRdist pipeline was used in a later analysis to assign CDR3 sequences and most-parsimonious VDJ recombination scenarios. In a later analysis, each TCR beta chain was defined by its CDR3 amino acid sequence together with its V-gene family, and reads without a unique V-gene family were excluded. As a way to deal with suspected cross-contamination and a sequencing artifact, a later analysis dropped more than 500 nucleotide sequences that were highly shared and had low generation probability. In a later analysis, a clonal expansion index for each public chain was calculated from normalized within-repertoire ranks of inferred template counts. A later analysis computed generation probabilities with a VDJ recombination model fitted to out-of-frame rearrangements, and checked the results against IGoR. A later analysis scored TCR-TCR, TCR-HLA and TCR-CMV co-occurrence with hypergeometric tests, applying a repertoire-size bias correction to TCR pairs. False discovery rates were estimated in a later analysis by permuting HLA or CMV assignments 20 times. In a later analysis, co-occurring TCRs were grouped with DBSCAN, and TCRdist sequence similarity was added when clustering was performed within HLA-allele-positive subsets. For co-occurrence clustering, repertoires with fewer than 30,000 or more than 120,000 public chains were excluded, along with roughly 5 repertoires with anomalous nucleotide sharing. The table comes from immuneACCESS by way of TCRdb, which keeps in-frame sequences with V and J called. Part of the clones is missing from these tables; in studies checked, under half for an unresolved V gene and the rest for unknown reasons. Clone size and the V and J calls come from that table; the DNA yielded D and trimming. This sample holds about 160,000 clones; 70% to 85% were observed only once. Jointly, the top ten make up more than 4% of the sample.

These data are taken from a study of cytomegalovirus exposure and HLA in healthy donors (TCRdb year 2017). Looking at the study overall: According to an earlier analysis of 550 to 700 of the donors, roughly 180 million T cells yielded roughly 110 million unique TCR beta sequences and roughly 280 Gb of sequence data. The genetic ancestry cluster associated with self-reported Caucasian donors included 81% of the roughly 400 genotyped donors. The number of typed donors differed by locus: about 620-640 for A, B, C, DRB1 and DQB1; some 500 for DQA1; approximately 610 for DPA1; and around 470 for DPB1. About five DR-DQ haplotypes were handled as single units for association and clustering, since linkage in the cohort was strong. High-throughput TCR immunosequencing, statistical association of individual TCRs with disease status, and machine learning were combined to predict cytomegalovirus infection status. Donor age, sex, ethnicity and CMV serostatus were collected together with the repertoire data. The aim of the study was to test whether cataloging public T cell receptors could identify signatures of past pathogen exposure. Using immunosequencing, the study profiled T cell repertoires from roughly 650 subjects and related those repertoires to cytomegalovirus serostatus. All discovery cohort repertoires had been generated on a single sequencing platform. Genome-wide SNP genotypes for about 60% of the roughly 700 donors were used in a later genetic analysis, which treated that subset as a discovery cohort. Along with the approximately 650-subject first cohort, a separate validation cohort of about 110 different subjects was used. On average, around 200,000 unique TCR beta nucleotide sequences were sequenced per donor among about 400 genotyped donors of the cohort, with 15% to 20% of those sequences being non-productive. HLA typing covered class I and class II loci at four-digit resolution. An early release that covered 640 HLA-typed donors contained approximately 300 gigabases of sequencing data and 70 million to 100 million unique TCR sequences. To decide whether each TCR beta V gene segment behaved as functional or pseudogenic, an earlier analysis of several hundred of the donors relied on high-throughput TCR beta sequencing. Rather than using new phenotypic data, the later analysis identified candidate immune exposures from TCR beta sequences and from how often those sequences occurred across donors. A later analysis re-analyzed previously published TCR beta repertoires from roughly 690 donors and added high-resolution HLA genotyping to study TCR occurrence patterns. The full study reports these points: CMV serostatus was the only immune exposure information available for the cohort. A further reported finding was that TCR beta sequences accurately predicted the HLA-A and HLA-B alleles for most subjects in the first cohort. A cluster of highly shared sequence variants was judged likely to be a technical artifact of the sequencing pipeline. Most TCR sequences were observed very rarely across donors, whereas some public TCRs were present in many individuals. The presence/absence analyses assumed that sequencing depth was roughly uniform across donors, and that assumption may not be true. In a later analysis, HLA-associated TCR beta chains showed more clonal expansion and lower generation probabilities than non-associated chains that were equally common. In both the original and validation cohorts, the classifier was reported to diagnose cytomegalovirus status with high specificity and sensitivity. A later analysis reported that several top co-occurrence clusters appeared linked to parvovirus B19, influenza, CMV and Epstein-Barr virus. Only TCR beta chains were sequenced in this cohort, and the absence of alpha or paired-chain data limited detectable features. According to the authors, the approach could potentially be generalized to other disease states and immunological phenotypes. Linkage disequilibrium might explain the correlated functional status among segregating V segments, but an unknown experimental factor could not be excluded. The study listed 150 to 200 TCR beta chains as associated with cytomegalovirus. Because HLA typing was missing for some donors at each locus, association tests included only the typed subset. In vitro tests confirmed that three of the cytomegalovirus-associated TCR beta chains recognize cytomegalovirus antigens. A later analysis associated about 18,000 TCR beta sequences with specific HLA alleles at a false discovery rate of 0.05. According to a later analysis, TCR association rates differed among HLA loci, with DRB1 alleles showing the most associated TCRs and HLA-C alleles showing the fewest. In an earlier analysis of about 540 of the donors, most TCR beta V segments were observed in productive rearrangements about 90% or about 30% of the time, broadly matching IMGT annotations. Strong co-occurrence of HLA alleles, especially DR and DQ, made assigning TCR associations to individual alleles difficult. Most CMV-associated TCR beta chains appeared to be HLA-restricted in a later analysis, and the HLA associations seemed to be driven largely by CMV exposure. V-gene and J-gene trimming of TCR beta chains was associated with a missense DCLRE1C variant in a later genetic analysis, and the association was replicated in an independent cohort. A later genetic analysis reported fewer N-insertions in productive TCRs among donors in an Asian-associated ancestry cluster than the approximately 700-donor mean. Because the 87-base-pair reads could not distinguish some IMGT-functional V segments, including TRBV6-2 and TRBV6-3, those segments were excluded. Because counts were too low, roughly 18 rarely observed V segments, including chromosome 9 orphons, were left out of the earlier analysis of approximately 580 of the donors.

The CDR3, cysteine through phenylalanine, is 17 amino acids long. Only the CDR3 DNA stays, 51 bases, in frame from base 1. CDR1 and CDR2 are read off the germline V gene as LGHNA and YSLEER. In total, 666 healthy bone marrow donors made up the cohort. At the time of sampling, all cohort members were nominally healthy, though unrecorded immune exposures were likely present. The donor was CMV seronegative and was included in the group of 352 seronegative cohort members. A peripheral blood sample was collected from each donor, and TCR beta sequencing was performed on peripheral blood mononuclear cells. Genomic DNA was extracted from the blood cell samples with the Qiagen DNeasy Blood Extraction Kit.

The TCR originated in a middle-aged man in good health and CMV-seronegative. Sample: PBMCs. The rearranged segments are TRBV4-3 and TRBJ2-5; TRBD2 fits 8 bases in the junction. TRBJ2-7 matches the DNA end more closely, so the J call is doubtful. The CDR3 reads CASSQALAGRSSYEQYF. The DNA reads as follows: TGCGCCAGCAGCCAAGCCTTAGCGGGGCGCAGCTCCTACGAGCAGTACTTC.